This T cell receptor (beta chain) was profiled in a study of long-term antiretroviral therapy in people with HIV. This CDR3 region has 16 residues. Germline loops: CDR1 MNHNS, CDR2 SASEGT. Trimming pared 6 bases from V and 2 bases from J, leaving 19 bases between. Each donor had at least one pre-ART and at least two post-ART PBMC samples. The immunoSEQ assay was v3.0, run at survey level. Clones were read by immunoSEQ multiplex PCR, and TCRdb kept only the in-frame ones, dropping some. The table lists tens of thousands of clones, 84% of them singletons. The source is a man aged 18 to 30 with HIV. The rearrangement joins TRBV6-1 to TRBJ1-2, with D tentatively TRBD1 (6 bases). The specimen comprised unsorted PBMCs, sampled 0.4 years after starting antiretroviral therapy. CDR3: CASRERPGTGNYGYTF. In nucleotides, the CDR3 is TGTGCCAGCAGGGAAAGACCCGGAACAGGGAACTATGGCTACACCTTC.